This T cell receptor beta chain was sequenced during a study of T cell clonotyping in hematopoietic cell transplantation. Study-level points and caveats: Graft donor and pretransplant recipient Inverse Simpson Index values predicted broader posttransplant TCR diversity. Pathologically expanded recipient clonotypes increased progressively from day 30 to day 180 as diversity fell. Few recipient clonotypes overlapped donors; over 95% were de novo at given depth.

Measured with immunoSEQ multiplex PCR; TCRdb has only the in-frame clones, and not every one. The sample carries 40,000 to 55,000 clones, less than 95% recorded once. Trimming removed 7 bases from V and 7 bases from J; junction bases left unmatched: 9. The germline V gene has CDR1 LNHDA and CDR2 SQIVND (reference sequence). The CDR3 is 13 amino acids. As regards this clone: Its antigen is as yet unknown.

This sequence was found in a woman aged 45-65 years in good health. Some clones in this sample may be carry-over from other donors' samples. The specimen was peripheral blood mononuclear cells. J is TRBJ2-7 and V is TRBV19; the match to TRBD2 covers 8 bases. This CDR3 reads CASNPRRGGEQYF. The CDR3 bases are TGTGCCAGTAACCCTCGTCGCGGGGGGGAGCAGTACTTC.